The rows below give T cell receptor beta chains drawn from one sample of a study of cytomegalovirus exposure and HLA in healthy donors. Sequencing was performed with immunoSEQ multiplex PCR; in TCRdb, only in-frame clones are kept and a portion is missing. The sample lists 80,000 to 130,000 clones, around 75% occurring once. The sequencing input was PBMCs. These receptor sequences come from a male donor in good health and CMV-seropositive. Each CDR3 is given with its conserved first and last residue. The D gene is left open where the match is weak. Size tells how often a clone was seen (once, few, many) or the class of an expanded clone, and some rows leave it out.

J gene	clone size	V gene	D gene	CDR3 protein	CDR3 DNA
TRBJ2-3	-	TRBV11-2	-	CASTRRGSGTDTQYF	TGTGCCAGCACCCGCCGGGGGTCGGGCACAGATACGCAGTATTTT
TRBJ2-1	-	TRBV30	-	CAWSSGAPQFF	TGTGCCTGGAGTTCAGGGGCCCCGCAGTTCTTC
TRBJ1-1	few	TRBV4-2	-	CASSQDSPQTGTEAFF	TGTGCCAGCAGCCAAGATTCCCCACAGACGGGAACTGAAGCTTTCTTT
TRBJ2-2	few	TRBV30	TRBD2	CAWSPRGGWTGELFF	TGTGCCTGGAGTCCCCGGGGGGGGTGGACCGGGGAGCTGTTTTTT
TRBJ1-1	-	TRBV30	-	CAWKLVRGTEAFF	TGTGCCTGGAAATTGGTCAGGGGCACTGAAGCTTTCTTT
TRBJ2-1	-	TRBV6-1	-	CASSDRTSNEQFF	TGTGCCAGCAGTGATCGTACTAGCAATGAGCAGTTCTTC
TRBJ1-6	few	TRBV7-8	-	CASSFGQNNSPLHF	TGTGCCAGCAGTTTTGGACAGAATAATTCACCCCTCCACTTT
TRBJ2-2	few	TRBV2	-	CASNIRGNTGELFF	TGTGCCAGCAATATTAGGGGTAACACCGGGGAGCTGTTTTTT
TRBJ2-1	-	TRBV14	-	CASSQVQGISYNEQFF	TGTGCCAGCAGCCAAGTACAGGGTATCTCCTACAATGAGCAGTTCTTC
TRBJ1-3	once	TRBV23-1	-	CASSHETGTSGNTIYF	TGCGCCAGCAGTCACGAAACAGGTACCTCTGGAAACACCATATATTTT
TRBJ2-1	-	TRBV29-1	-	CSGGADEQFF	TGCAGCGGCGGGGCCGATGAGCAGTTCTTC
TRBJ2-7	-	TRBV29-1	TRBD1	CSVELRGTGTYEQYF	TGCAGCGTTGAGCTTCGGGGGACAGGGACCTACGAGCAGTACTTC
TRBJ1-4	-	TRBV2	-	CASTESGVWEKLFF	TGTGCCAGCACCGAAAGCGGGGTCTGGGAAAAACTGTTTTTT
TRBJ2-4	-	TRBV4-3	TRBD1	CASSQGPPAIGQGVIQYF	TGCGCCAGCAGCCAAGGCCCCCCGGCTATAGGACAGGGGGTCATTCAGTACTTC
TRBJ2-7	few	TRBV2	TRBD1	CASSARDRGPDEQYF	TGTGCCAGCAGTGCCCGGGACAGGGGGCCCGACGAGCAGTACTTC
TRBJ2-7	-	TRBV7-8	-	CASSLYDTYEQYF	TGTGCCAGCAGCTTATACGACACCTACGAGCAGTACTTC
TRBJ2-7	few	TRBV11-2	TRBD2	CASSLRTSGDYEQYF	TGTGCCAGCAGCTTAAGGACTAGCGGGGACTACGAGCAGTACTTC
TRBJ1-5	-	TRBV5-5	TRBD1	CASSLAVRRGLNQPQHF	TGTGCCAGCAGCTTGGCCGTACGGAGGGGGCTAAATCAGCCCCAGCATTTT
TRBJ2-2	-	TRBV7-3	-	CASSPSGMNTGELFF	TGTGCCAGCAGCCCATCCGGGATGAACACCGGGGAGCTGTTTTTT
TRBJ1-6	-	TRBV29-1	-	CSDQTSSYNSPLHF	TGCAGCGACCAAACTAGCTCCTATAATTCACCCCTCCACTTT
TRBJ2-5	few	TRBV6-6	TRBD2	CASSYEAGVIETQYF	TGTGCCAGCAGTTACGAAGCGGGGGTGATCGAGACCCAGTACTTC
TRBJ2-7	-	TRBV19	TRBD1	CASSRDRDLYEQYF	TGTGCCAGTAGTCGGGACAGGGACCTTTACGAGCAGTACTTC
TRBJ1-6	-	TRBV4-2	-	CASSFGRGNSPLHF	TGTGCCAGCAGCTTCGGACGGGGAAATTCACCCCTCCACTTT
TRBJ2-1	once	TRBV5-4	TRBD1	CASSFDRGQSYNEQFF	TGTGCCAGCAGCTTTGACAGGGGGCAATCCTACAATGAGCAGTTCTTC
TRBJ1-5	-	TRBV7-9	-	CASQGTFNQPQHF	TGTGCCAGCCAGGGAACCTTCAATCAGCCCCAGCATTTT
TRBJ2-1	few	TRBV4-1	-	CASSQESGSSSYNEQFF	TGCGCCAGCAGCCAAGAGAGCGGCAGCAGCTCCTACAATGAGCAGTTCTTC
TRBJ2-7	-	TRBV7-9	-	CASSLALEPGEQYF	TGTGCCAGCAGCTTAGCTCTAGAGCCCGGCGAGCAGTACTTC
TRBJ1-2	-	TRBV5-1	TRBD1	CASSLGQGTYGYTF	TGCGCCAGCAGCTTGGGACAGGGGACCTATGGCTACACCTTC
TRBJ2-5	-	TRBV7-2	-	CASSRKKPGGRQETQYF	TGTGCCAGCAGCCGAAAGAAGCCGGGGGGCCGACAAGAGACCCAGTACTTC
TRBJ2-7	-	TRBV30	-	CAWRGAGFPRSYEQYF	TGTGCCTGGAGGGGTGCCGGGTTCCCTCGCTCCTACGAGCAGTACTTC
TRBJ2-3	-	TRBV5-1	TRBD2	CASSLLLAETTDTQYF	TGCGCCAGCAGCTTGCTGCTAGCGGAGACCACAGATACGCAGTATTTT
TRBJ1-6	-	TRBV28	-	CASSFPSGDNSPLHF	TGTGCCAGCAGTTTCCCGTCAGGGGACAATTCACCCCTCCACTTT
TRBJ2-7	-	TRBV5-5	-	CASSLAQVYEQYF	TGTGCCAGCAGCTTGGCCCAGGTCTACGAGCAGTACTTC
TRBJ2-7	few	TRBV5-5	-	CASSLYGGGFSYEQYF	TGTGCCAGCAGCTTGTATGGGGGGGGCTTCTCCTACGAGCAGTACTTC
TRBJ2-7	-	TRBV19	TRBD2	CASSIASTSGGPSSYEQYF	TGTGCCAGTAGTATAGCCTCGACTAGCGGGGGGCCGAGCTCCTACGAGCAGTACTTC
TRBJ1-2	-	TRBV6-1	TRBD1	CASIRDRGQLGYTF	TGTGCCAGCATACGGGACAGGGGGCAATTGGGCTACACCTTC
TRBJ1-4	-	TRBV7-8	-	CASSLYPGAEKLFF	TGTGCCAGCAGCTTATATCCAGGGGCGGAAAAACTGTTTTTT
TRBJ1-5	few	TRBV2	-	CASSASTGSNQPQHF	TGTGCCAGCAGTGCCTCGACGGGGAGCAATCAGCCCCAGCATTTT
TRBJ2-7	-	TRBV19	-	CASSPGAGYEQYF	TGTGCCAGTAGCCCAGGGGCGGGTTACGAGCAGTACTTC
TRBJ2-3	-	TRBV7-6	TRBD2	CASSSAGGNTDTQYF	TGTGCCAGCAGCTCAGCGGGGGGTAACACAGATACGCAGTATTTT
TRBJ1-5	-	TRBV19	-	CASSIRAGAVDQPQHF	TGTGCCAGTAGTATCAGGGCAGGGGCCGTGGATCAGCCCCAGCATTTT
TRBJ2-3	once	TRBV30	-	CAWSVQITDTQYF	TGTGCCTGGAGTGTACAGATCACAGATACGCAGTATTTT
TRBJ2-7	-	TRBV6-1	TRBD1	CASRAGTEYYEQYF	TGTGCCAGCAGAGCCGGGACAGAATACTACGAGCAGTACTTC
TRBJ2-2	-	TRBV7-8	TRBD1	CASSPRQGGTGELFF	TGTGCCAGCAGTCCGAGACAGGGTGGCACCGGGGAGCTGTTTTTT
TRBJ1-2	-	TRBV9	-	CASSGGTQEGYTF	TGTGCCAGCAGCGGCGGGACCCAGGAGGGCTACACCTTC
TRBJ2-6	-	TRBV6-1	-	CASTGAQSGANVLTF	TGTGCCAGCACAGGGGCTCAGTCTGGGGCCAACGTCCTGACTTTC
TRBJ2-7	few	TRBV7-2	TRBD2	CASSSTPASGGPADF	TGTGCCAGCAGCTCCACCCCTGCTAGCGGGGGGCCAGCAGACTTC